This TCR beta chain comes out of a study of control samples from healthy donors and cancer patients. Assay: immunoSEQ multiplex PCR; the TCRdb copy retains only in-frame clones and omits some. The table shows around 22,000 clones, with roughly four fifths occurring only once. With V trimmed by 0 bases and J by 7 bases, 7 bases remained unmatched. Per germline, CDR1 SGDLS and CDR2 YYNGEE. The CDR3 has 14 amino acids. This clone is deemed medium-sized (0.01 to 0.1%). The sequence derives from a man between 60 and 75 years old with head and neck cancer. The chain combines TRBV9 with TRBJ2-7; 7 nucleotides line up with TRBD1. The sample comprised PBMCs. CDR3 in amino acids: CASSVATGATEQYF. The CDR3 region has the DNA TGTGCCAGCAGCGTAGCTACAGGGGCAACTGAGCAGTACTTC.